This is a list of T cell receptor beta chains from one sample in a study of PD-L1 blockade in urothelial cancer. The assay was immunoSEQ multiplex PCR, and TCRdb's table has in-frame clones only and misses some. This sample carries under 40,000 clones, 70% to 85% of them seen once, and the ten largest clones take 30%. Sequencing used PBMCs, obtained around atezolizumab (anti-PD-L1) treatment. Receptors originate from a man aged 55 to 69 with urothelial cancer. CDR3s include the opening cysteine and the closing phenylalanine or tryptophan. A D gene is named only where the DNA matches it firmly. A row's size may be missing; if present it is once, few, many or a size class.

16 TRBJ1-3 TRBD1 once TRBV6-5 CASSYRPGGSGNTIYF TGTGCCAGCAGTTACCGCCCAGGGGGCTCTGGAAACACCATATATTTT
15 TRBJ1-1 TRBD1 once TRBV5-1 CASSLADRDGGEAFF TGCGCCAGCAGCTTGGCAGACAGGGATGGTGGGGAAGCTTTCTTT
15 TRBJ2-2 - once TRBV6-1 CASSEGTPNTGELFF TGTGCCAGCAGTGAAGGGACACCGAACACCGGGGAGCTGTTTTTT
16 TRBJ2-2 TRBD2 - TRBV6-4 CASSVVAGASGGELFF TGTGCCAGCAGTGTTGTAGCGGGAGCATCGGGCGGGGAGCTGTTTTTT
18 TRBJ1-6 - - TRBV5-8 CASSLAGRVPGYNSPLHF TGTGCCAGCAGCTTGGCCGGGAGGGTTCCAGGATATAATTCACCCCTCCACTTT
11 TRBJ2-1 - - TRBV6-4 CASSSGYEQFF TGTGCCAGCAGTTCAGGTTATGAGCAGTTCTTC
17 TRBJ1-5 TRBD1 once TRBV2 CASTEGGWDRVNQPQHF TGTGCCAGCACCGAAGGAGGGTGGGACAGGGTCAATCAGCCCCAGCATTTT
18 TRBJ1-2 TRBD1 - TRBV4-1 CASSQPGTGELANYGYTF TGCGCCAGCAGCCAACCCGGGACAGGGGAACTAGCTAACTATGGCTACACCTTC
14 TRBJ2-5 - - TRBV7-7 CASSEGVGAETQYF TGTGCTAGCAGTGAGGGGGTTGGGGCAGAGACCCAGTACTTC
18 TRBJ2-1 TRBD2 - TRBV7-9 CASSPRPLAGNPYNEQFF TGTGCCAGCAGCCCCAGACCCTTAGCGGGGAACCCCTACAATGAGCAGTTCTTC
12 TRBJ1-2 - - TRBV2 CASRLQGSSYTF TGTGCCAGCAGACTGCAGGGGAGTAGCTACACCTTC
16 TRBJ1-1 - - TRBV4-1 CASSQDTGSWYTEAFF TGCGCCAGCAGCCAAGATACAGGGAGTTGGTACACTGAAGCTTTCTTT
15 TRBJ1-5 - - TRBV6-4 CASSLGPLSNQPQHF TGTGCCAGCAGTCTGGGGCCATTAAGCAATCAGCCCCAGCATTTT
13 TRBJ2-6 - once TRBV6-6 CASTSSEANVLTF TGTGCCAGCACCTCTTCAGAGGCCAACGTCCTGACTTTC
14 TRBJ1-2 - - TRBV6-1 CASSERQGGGGYTF TGTGCCAGCAGTGAAAGGCAGGGCGGTGGTGGCTACACCTTC
14 TRBJ1-5 - - TRBV19 CASSFSGVSQPQHF TGTGCCAGTAGCTTCTCCGGGGTAAGCCAGCCCCAGCATTTT
15 TRBJ2-2 TRBD1 - TRBV7-2 CASSRGTGGPGELFF TGTGCCAGCAGCCGGGGGACAGGGGGCCCCGGGGAGCTGTTTTTT
15 TRBJ2-2 TRBD2 few TRBV7-2 CASSYQRGYTGELFF TGTGCCAGCAGCTACCAGCGGGGATACACCGGGGAGCTGTTTTTT
14 TRBJ1-4 TRBD1 - TRBV19 CASRDRATNEKLFF TGTGCCAGTAGGGACAGGGCAACTAATGAAAAACTGTTTTTT
14 TRBJ1-2 - once TRBV2 CASSVVRSNYGYTF TGTGCCAGCAGTGTCGTGAGGAGCAACTATGGCTACACCTTC
16 TRBJ2-1 - - TRBV4-2 CASSQGDKGLKNEQFF TGTGCCAGCAGCCAAGGAGATAAGGGACTCAAAAATGAGCAGTTCTTC
15 TRBJ1-5 - - TRBV19 CASSTTGGAGQPQHF TGTGCCAGTAGTACCACGGGAGGGGCAGGTCAGCCCCAGCATTTT
15 TRBJ1-1 TRBD1 - TRBV6-5 CASSYFGRGSTEAFF TGTGCCAGCAGTTACTTCGGCAGGGGGAGCACTGAAGCTTTCTTT
14 TRBJ1-5 TRBD1 - TRBV6-5 CASRTGMGNQPQHF TGTGCCAGCCGGACAGGGATGGGCAATCAGCCCCAGCATTTT
16 TRBJ2-7 TRBD1 - TRBV5-4 CASSLGAGGAGYEQYF TGTGCCAGCAGCTTGGGAGCAGGGGGCGCGGGCTACGAGCAGTACTTC
14 TRBJ2-7 TRBD1 - TRBV10-3 CAISADRVAVEQYF TGTGCCATCAGTGCGGACAGGGTGGCTGTCGAGCAGTACTTC
17 TRBJ2-7 TRBD2 - TRBV6-1 CASSAPLGLAGTYEQYF TGTGCCAGCAGTGCCCCTTTGGGACTAGCGGGGACCTACGAGCAGTACTTC
12 TRBJ1-1 - - TRBV29-1 CSVRGGPTEAFF TGCAGCGTTAGAGGGGGACCCACTGAAGCTTTCTTT
14 TRBJ2-1 TRBD2 - TRBV7-2 CASSLAFAGGPLFF TGTGCCAGCAGCTTAGCGTTTGCGGGAGGCCCTTTATTCTTC
17 TRBJ2-7 - - TRBV7-9 CASSSGDVRGIAYVQYF TGTGCCAGCAGCTCTGGGGATGTCAGGGGAATCGCCTACGTGCAGTACTTC
15 TRBJ1-5 TRBD1 - TRBV18 CASSLGDRGNQPQHF TGTGCCAGCTCACTAGGCGACAGGGGCAATCAGCCCCAGCATTTT
15 TRBJ1-4 - - TRBV7-8 CASSLAGGFGEKLFF TGTGCCAGCAGCTTAGCCGGGGGGTTCGGGGAAAAACTGTTTTTT
12 TRBJ1-6 - - TRBV30 CAWSRRSMTLHF TGTGCCTGGAGCCGGCGGAGTATGACCCTCCACTTT
14 TRBJ1-2 - - TRBV4-2 CASSLVWGGEGYTF TGTGCCAGCAGCTTGGTTTGGGGGGGCGAGGGCTACACCTTC
17 TRBJ2-7 TRBD1 - TRBV5-1 CASSLLSSGQGAHEQYF TGCGCCAGCAGCTTGCTTAGCTCGGGACAGGGGGCCCACGAGCAGTACTTC
11 TRBJ2-1 TRBD2 - TRBV20-1 CSALAGGLVFF TGCAGTGCTCTAGCGGGGGGGCTGGTCTTCTTC
15 TRBJ1-1 - medium-sized TRBV15 CATSRDGVAVHEAFF TGTGCCACCAGCAGAGACGGGGTGGCAGTTCACGAAGCTTTCTTT
16 TRBJ2-5 TRBD1 - TRBV18 CASSPLGQGALETQYF TGTGCCAGCTCACCACTTGGACAGGGGGCTTTAGAGACCCAGTACTTC
14 TRBJ1-1 - once TRBV9 CASSKSGDGTEAFF TGTGCCAGCAGCAAGTCAGGGGACGGCACTGAAGCTTTCTTT
12 TRBJ1-2 - once TRBV19 CASSNSRHGYTF TGTGCCAGTAGTAATTCCAGGCATGGCTACACCTTC
13 TRBJ1-4 - - TRBV29-1 CSVELFGNEKLFF TGCAGCGTTGAACTTTTCGGTAATGAAAAACTGTTTTTT
15 TRBJ2-1 - - TRBV6-1 CASSSGHSSYNEQFF TGTGCCAGCAGCTCTGGACATAGCTCCTACAATGAGCAGTTCTTC
15 TRBJ1-6 - - TRBV4-1 CASSSQARGDSPLHF TGCGCCAGCAGCTCCCAGGCCAGGGGTGATTCACCCCTCCACTTT
14 TRBJ1-2 TRBD1 - TRBV5-1 CASSPGTGNNGYTF TGCGCCAGCAGCCCCGGGACAGGGAACAATGGCTACACCTTC
17 TRBJ1-1 - - TRBV4-1 CASSQGRFDRKNTEAFF TGCGCCAGCAGCCAAGGGAGATTCGACAGGAAGAACACTGAAGCTTTCTTT
14 TRBJ2-2 TRBD1 few TRBV7-9 CASSADRVSGELFF TGTGCCAGCAGCGCCGACAGGGTGTCCGGGGAGCTGTTTTTT
16 TRBJ2-7 - - TRBV25-1 CASSEPTGSLASEQYF TGTGCCAGCAGTGAGCCGACAGGTTCCCTTGCGAGCGAGCAGTACTTC